Shown below are 23 T cell receptor beta chains from a single sample sequenced in a study of control samples from healthy donors and cancer patients. Clones were read by immunoSEQ multiplex PCR, and TCRdb kept only the in-frame ones, dropping some. The table lists approximately 120,000 clones, about 90% of them singletons, with roughly 1.9% in the top ten. The sequencing input was blood. The receptor set was obtained from a man aged 18 to 30 in good health.

The CDR3 DNA reads as TGTGCCAGCAGCCTCCAGACAGGGATGGGCGCTGAAGCTTTCTTT. Translation gives CASSLQTGMGAEAFF. This chain joins TRBV3-1 (or the pseudogene TRBV3-2) and TRBJ1-1, with 7 positions matching TRBD1. The CDR3 covers 15 residues. CDR1 is LGHDT and CDR2 is YNNKEL in the germline V gene (reference sequence). The J segment lost 6 bases and the V segment lost 4 bases, leaving 11 bases of the junction unmatched.

The rearrangement joins TRBV11-2 to TRBJ2-5; 7 nucleotides agree with TRBD1. Germline V gives CDR1 SGHAT, CDR2 FQNNGV. The CDR3 is made up of 13 amino acids. The V segment lost 4 bases and the J segment 3 bases; nucleotides outside the gene matches: 2. The CDR3 region has the DNA TGTGCCAGCAGCTCGGGACAGAAAGAGACCCAGTACTTC. This codes for CASSSGQKETQYF. Based on the CDR3 plus reference TRBV11-2 and TRBJ2-5, the full variable domain is EAGVAQSPRYKIIEKRQSVAFWCNPISGHATLYWYQQILGQGPKLLIQFQNNGVVDDSQLPKDRFSAERLKGVDSTLKIQPAKLEDSAVYLCASSSGQKETQYFGPGTRLLVL.

This clone was counted a few times. This chain links TRBV28 with TRBJ1-6; D call uncertain. This CDR3 region has 15 residues. Trimming took off 2 bases at V and 10 bases at J, with 15 bases between the two ends. Per the germline V gene, CDR1 is MDHEN and CDR2 is SYDVKM. CDR3 sequence reads: CASSLPLVRGSPLHF. The CDR3, as DNA: TGTGCCAGCAGTTTACCGCTAGTTCGCGGATCACCCCTCCACTTT.

The rearrangement joins TRBV28 to TRBJ1-2, with unresolved D. Germline V lookup: CDR1 MDHEN, CDR2 SYDVKM. Trimming left V 3 bases short and J 2 bases short, with 4 bases between. CDR3 size: 12 residues. In nucleotides, the CDR3 is TGTGCCAGCAGTTTGGGCAACTATGGCTACACCTTC. Amino acid sequence: CASSLGNYGYTF.

This chain uses TRBV12-3 or TRBV12-4 with TRBJ1-1; no reliable D call. The CDR3 has 11 residues. V dropped 5 bases and J dropped 5 bases, with 6 bases sitting between them. The CDR3 DNA reads TGTGCCAGCAGTCGAGGTACTGAAGCTTTCTTT. Its protein is CASSRGTEAFF.

This chain uses TRBV19 with TRBJ1-1, with D maybe TRBD1 (6 bases). The V end was cut by 7 bases, the J end by 0 bases, with 15 bases between. The germline V gene has CDR1 LNHDA and CDR2 SQIVND (reference sequence). The CDR3 is 15 amino acids. CDR3 amino acids: CASTLRGNLNTEAFF. The CDR3 coding sequence is TGTGCCAGTACTCTTAGGGGGAATCTGAACACTGAAGCTTTCTTT.

The rearrangement links TRBV6-5 to TRBJ2-1, with D perhaps TRBD2 (6 bases). Trimming took 8 bases from V and 9 from J, leaving 17 bases between them. This CDR3 comprises 13 residues. CDR1 MNHEY and CDR2 SVGAGI come from the germline V gene. The CDR3 here is CASPEGGSGEQFF. CDR3 nucleotide sequence: TGTGCCAGCCCGGAGGGTGGGAGTGGTGAGCAGTTCTTC.

This rearrangement joins TRBV25-1 to TRBJ2-1; 7 positions agree with TRBD2. The V segment lost 0 bases and the J segment 7 bases; nucleotides outside the gene matches: 3. The V gene's germline CDR1 is MGHDK and CDR2 SYGVNS. The CDR3 runs to 14 residues. The CDR3 here is CASSEYWGGNEQFF. Written as DNA, the CDR3 is TGTGCCAGCAGTGAATATTGGGGGGGGAATGAGCAGTTCTTC.

The chain couples TRBV21-1 to TRBJ2-3; the DNA was not compared with TRBD2, the D call given in the table. TRBV21-1 is noted as a pseudogene. The length of the CDR3 is 12 residues. CDR3 DNA sequence: TGTGCCAGCAGCAATGTGACTGATACGCAGTATTTT. As protein: CASSNVTDTQYF.

V is TRBV9 and J is TRBJ2-5; 9 bases line up with TRBD2. This CDR3 has 14 residues. The V and J ends lost 2 bases and 5 bases, in that order; junction bases with no gene match: 4. Looked up from germline, CDR1 is SGDLS and CDR2 is YYNGEE. This chain's CDR3 is CASSVSSGSETQYF. The DNA of the CDR3 is TGTGCCAGCAGCGTTAGTAGCGGGAGTGAGACCCAGTACTTC.

This clone was seen only a few times. The gene calls are TRBV5-6 and TRBJ1-1, with TRBD1 as a possible D gene (6 bases). This CDR3 comprises 15 residues. CDR1 and CDR2 from the germline V gene are SGHDT and YYEEEE. V shed 4 bases and J shed 5 bases, with 18 bases lying between them. Here the CDR3 DNA reads TGTGCCAGCAGCCCAAAGGAACAGGGAGGGACTGAAGCTTTCTTT. Encoded protein: CASSPKEQGGTEAFF.

This chain connects TRBV6-2 or TRBV6-3 to TRBJ2-3; no definite D call. CDR3 size: 13 residues. Germline loops: CDR1 MNHEY, CDR2 SVGEGT. The germline V and J ends were trimmed by 3 bases and 3 bases, with 7 bases remaining between them. The DNA for the CDR3 is TGTGCCAGCAGTTATATGGAAACAGATACGCAGTATTTT. Translation: CASSYMETDTQYF.

This chain connects TRBV5-1 to TRBJ2-2; TRBD1 agrees at 7 bases. This CDR3 region has 18 residues. The V segment lost 5 bases and the J segment 0 bases; nucleotides outside the gene matches: 13. Germline lookup yields CDR1 SGHRS and CDR2 YFSETQ. CDR3 in amino acids: CASRFLPTGTANTGELFF. CDR3 DNA sequence: TGCGCCAGCAGGTTCCTGCCGACCGGGACAGCGAACACCGGGGAGCTGTTTTTT.

The chain joins TRBV18 to TRBJ2-5; 7 bases line up with TRBD1. This CDR3 is built from 15 residues. Trimming removed 3 bases from V and 1 base from J; junction bases left unmatched: 5. Germline CDR1 is KGHSH and CDR2 is LQKENI. The CDR3 DNA reads as TGTGCCAGCTCACCGACAGGGTTTATCCAAGAGACCCAGTACTTC. It codes for CASSPTGFIQETQYF.

The chain links TRBV5-8 to TRBJ2-7; D is undetermined. The germline CDR1 and CDR2 sequences are SGHTS and YDEGEE. Trimming took 6 bases from V and 7 from J, leaving 5 bases between them. The CDR3 is 9 amino acids. The CDR3 DNA is TGTGCCAGCATGGGGGAGCAGTACTTC. Translation: CASMGEQYF.

This clone showed up just once. V and J are TRBV5-1 and TRBJ2-7; 7 bases fit TRBD2. CDR3 size: 16 residues. J gave up 2 bases and V 1 base, and 9 bases lay outside the gene matches. Germline V gene lookup returns CDR1 SGHRS and CDR2 YFSETQ. CDR3 nucleotide sequence: TGCGCCAGCAGCTTGCTCCTAGCGGCGGGACCCTACGAGCAGTACTTC. It codes for CASSLLLAAGPYEQYF.

The genes are TRBV5-6 and TRBJ2-2, with 8 nucleotides matching TRBD1. This CDR3 is 15 amino acids long. Germline CDR1 is SGHDT and CDR2 is YYEEEE. V dropped 0 bases and J dropped 6; count of bases not matched to a gene: 4. The CDR3 DNA is TGTGCCAGCAGCTTGGAAGCAGGGGGCCCCGGGGAGCTGTTTTTT. Amino acids: CASSLEAGGPGELFF.

This clone has only a few counts. The V and J genes are TRBV4-1 and TRBJ1-6, with D possibly TRBD1 on 5 matching bases. V was trimmed by 1 base and J by 5 bases, leaving 9 bases between them. This CDR3 region has 15 residues. Germline CDR1 is MGHRA and CDR2 is YSYEKL. The DNA of the CDR3 is TGCGCCAGCAGCCAAGGTCGGGGGAATAATTCACCCCTCCACTTT. It yields the protein CASSQGRGNNSPLHF.

This clone was counted between two and nine times. This chain links TRBV5-1 with TRBJ2-3; D possibly matches TRBD1 or TRBD2 (6 bases each). V lost 4 bases to trimming and J lost 8 bases, with 20 bases between them. CDR1 and CDR2 (germline): SGHRS, YFSETQ. The CDR3 loop spans 15 amino acids. CDR3 nucleotide sequence: TGCGCCAGCAGCCTCCCCCCCGTACAGGGAGGTACGCAGTATTTT. Amino acids: CASSLPPVQGGTQYF.

The chain joins TRBV9 to TRBJ2-7; possible D gene TRBD2, 5 bases. V dropped 4 bases and J dropped 3 bases, with 17 bases sitting between them. CDR1 SGDLS and CDR2 YYNGEE come from the germline V gene. The CDR3 is 15 amino acids. CDR3 amino acids: CASSPRLPWDYEQYF. In DNA, the CDR3 is TGTGCCAGCAGCCCCCGACTACCATGGGACTACGAGCAGTACTTC. Filled out from reference TRBV9 and TRBJ2-7, the complete variable domain reads DSGVTQTPKHLITATGQRVTLRCSPRSGDLSVYWYQQSLDQGLQFLIQYYNGEERAKGNILERFSAQQFPDLHSELNLSSLELGDSALYFCASSPRLPWDYEQYFGPGTRLTVT.

V usage is TRBV30 and J usage is TRBJ2-7; 10 bases are a match to TRBD2. This CDR3 spans 15 amino acids. The trim removed 6 bases at V and 5 bases at J, leaving 13 bases unmatched. CDR1 and CDR2 from the germline V gene are GTSNPN and SVGIG (reference sequence). The CDR3 region has the DNA TGTGCCTGCCCCCCGTCTAGCGGGAGTCCCCACGAGCAGTACTTC. It specifies CACPPSSGSPHEQYF.

The chain has TRBV7-2 and TRBJ1-4; D possibly corresponds to TRBD1 (5 bases). Trimming shortened V by 1 base and J by 4 bases, and 13 bases separated the two germline ends. This CDR3 is built from 16 residues. Germline CDR1 SGHTA, CDR2 FQGNSA. CDR3 coding DNA: TGTGCCAGCAGCTTAGAATGGGCAGGGATTAATGAAAAACTGTTTTTT. The encoded protein is CASSLEWAGINEKLFF.

This chain links TRBV27 with TRBJ2-1; TRBD2 matches 11 bases. The V gene end was trimmed by 6 bases and the J gene end by 3 bases; junction bases not matched to a gene: 13. Germline V CDR1 and CDR2: MNHEY, SMNVEV (reference sequence). The CDR3 is 18 residues long. This CDR3 reads CASRRPLTSGGNYNEQFF. CDR3 bases: TGTGCCAGCAGGAGGCCATTAACTAGCGGGGGTAACTACAATGAGCAGTTCTTC.